This TCR beta chain was captured in a study of Graves' ophthalmopathy and Graves' hyperthyroidism. Amplification of the TCR beta CDR3 regions used RNA transcripts (as template). RT-PCR with HTBI primers came first, then second-round multiplex PCR. TCRdb reanalysed the multiplex PCR reads using MiXCR and keeps one entry per CDR3 protein. The sample lists about 380,000 distinct CDR3 sequences; 15% were seen once. Findings and limits, study-wide: Also, most clonotypes expanded in the thyroid above 0.001 frequency appeared in blood.

This CDR3 is 15 amino acids long. Between the trimmed V and J ends, which lost 0 bases and 0 bases, there was a span of 7 bases. Germline CDR1 reads SGHRS; CDR2 reads YFSETQ. The authors defined stable hyperthyroidism as no ophthalmopathy within 18 months of follow-up. Diagnosis relied on clinical symptoms, serum thyroxine, TRAb, thyroid ultrasound and orbital computed tomography. As the starting material, 8 to 10 ml of fresh peripheral blood yielded the PBMCs. This clonotype was detected many times. Its antigen is not known. Sample: peripheral blood. The receptor's source is a young woman with stable Graves' hyperthyroidism. The chain joins TRBV5-1 to TRBJ1-5; the D gene is possibly TRBD1 (6 bases). The CDR3 DNA reads as TGCGCCAGCAGCTTGGACAGGGATAGCAATCAGCCCCAGCATTTT. It translates to CASSLDRDSNQPQHF.